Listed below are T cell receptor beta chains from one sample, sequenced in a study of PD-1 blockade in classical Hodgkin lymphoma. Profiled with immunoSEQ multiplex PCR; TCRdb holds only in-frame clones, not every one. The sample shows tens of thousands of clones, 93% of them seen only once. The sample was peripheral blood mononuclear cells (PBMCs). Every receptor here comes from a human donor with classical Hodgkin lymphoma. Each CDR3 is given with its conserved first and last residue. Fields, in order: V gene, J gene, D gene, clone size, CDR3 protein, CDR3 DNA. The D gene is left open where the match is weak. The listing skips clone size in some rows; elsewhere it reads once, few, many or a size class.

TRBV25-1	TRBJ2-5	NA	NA	CASSLQGAAKETQYF	TGTGCCAGCAGTCTCCAGGGAGCGGCTAAAGAGACCCAGTACTTC
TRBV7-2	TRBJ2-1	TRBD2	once	CASSFSPSGTHSYNEQFF	TGTGCCAGCAGCTTCTCCCCTAGCGGGACCCACTCCTACAATGAGCAGTTCTTC
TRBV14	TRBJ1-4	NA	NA	CASSQKSLIRAGTDEKLFF	TGTGCCAGCAGCCAAAAGTCATTAATTCGGGCAGGGACTGATGAAAAACTGTTTTTT
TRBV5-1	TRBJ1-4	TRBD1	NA	CASSLGAGGFEKLFF	TGCGCCAGCAGCTTGGGGGCAGGGGGCTTTGAAAAACTGTTTTTT
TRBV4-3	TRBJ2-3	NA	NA	CASSQDAGIWDTDTQYF	TGCGCCAGCAGCCAAGATGCCGGTATTTGGGACACAGATACGCAGTATTTT
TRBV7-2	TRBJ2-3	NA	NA	CASSLLRALHDTQYF	TGTGCCAGCAGCTTACTCAGGGCCTTACACGATACGCAGTATTTT
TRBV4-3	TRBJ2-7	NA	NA	CASSQEAGQTYEQYF	TGCGCCAGCAGCCAAGAGGCAGGGCAGACCTACGAGCAGTACTTC
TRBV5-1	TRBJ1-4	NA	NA	CASRAPGINEKLFF	TGCGCCAGCAGGGCTCCCGGGATCAATGAAAAACTGTTTTTT
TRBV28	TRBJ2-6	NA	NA	CASSFPGANVLTF	TGTGCCAGCAGTTTTCCTGGGGCCAACGTCCTGACTTTC
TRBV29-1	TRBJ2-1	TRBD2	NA	CSANSGAANEQFF	TGCAGCGCCAATAGCGGGGCTGCGAATGAGCAGTTCTTC
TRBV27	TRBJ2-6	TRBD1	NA	CASSSTGAGANVLTF	TGTGCCAGCAGTTCAACAGGGGCTGGGGCCAACGTCCTGACTTTC
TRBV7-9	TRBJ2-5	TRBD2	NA	CASSLVGGSQETQYF	TGTGCCAGCAGCTTAGTCGGCGGGAGCCAAGAGACCCAGTACTTC
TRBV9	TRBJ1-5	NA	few	CASSVDGQPNQPQHF	TGTGCCAGCAGCGTAGACGGCCAGCCTAATCAGCCCCAGCATTTT
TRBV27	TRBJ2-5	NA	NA	CASTSAGRGQETQYF	TGTGCCAGCACCTCGGCTGGACGGGGCCAAGAGACCCAGTACTTC
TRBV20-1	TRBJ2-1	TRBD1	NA	CSASQGVEQFF	TGCAGTGCTAGTCAGGGGGTTGAGCAGTTCTTC
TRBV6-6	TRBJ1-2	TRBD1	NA	CASSRTGTYGYTF	TGTGCCAGCAGCCGGACAGGGACCTATGGCTACACCTTC
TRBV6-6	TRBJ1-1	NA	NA	CATLPRTANTEAFF	TGTGCCACCTTACCCCGGACGGCGAACACTGAAGCTTTCTTT
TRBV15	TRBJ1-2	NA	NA	CATSTGGINYGYTF	TGTGCCACCAGCACGGGGGGAATTAACTATGGCTACACCTTC
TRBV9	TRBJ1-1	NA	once	CASSARVGVKVNTEAFF	TGTGCCAGCAGCGCCCGGGTGGGGGTGAAGGTGAACACTGAAGCTTTCTTT
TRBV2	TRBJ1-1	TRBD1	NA	CASSYPSRGQGAGVTEAFF	TGTGCCAGCAGTTATCCTTCGCGGGGACAGGGGGCGGGGGTCACTGAAGCTTTCTTT
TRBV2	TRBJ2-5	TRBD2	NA	CASSEGLGGVRTQYF	TGTGCCAGCAGTGAAGGCTTGGGAGGGGTACGGACCCAGTACTTC
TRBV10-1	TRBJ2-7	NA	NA	CASSEYAGPAYEQYF	TGCGCCAGCAGTGAGTATGCCGGGCCGGCCTACGAGCAGTACTTC
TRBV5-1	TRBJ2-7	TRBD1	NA	CASSLVSGGYEQYF	TGCGCCAGCAGCTTGGTGTCAGGGGGATACGAGCAGTACTTC
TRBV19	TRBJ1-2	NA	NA	CASSIRQVLYGYTF	TGTGCCAGTAGTATTCGACAGGTTTTATATGGCTACACCTTC
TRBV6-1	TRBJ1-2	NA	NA	CASSYQTGIYGYTF	TGTGCCAGCAGCTACCAGACAGGAATCTATGGCTACACCTTC
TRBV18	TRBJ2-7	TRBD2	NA	CASSRLAGENEQYF	TGTGCCAGCTCACGACTAGCGGGAGAGAACGAGCAGTACTTC
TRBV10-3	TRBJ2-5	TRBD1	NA	CAISRDSSQETQYF	TGTGCCATAAGCCGGGACAGTAGTCAAGAGACCCAGTACTTC
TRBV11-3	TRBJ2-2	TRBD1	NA	CASSFDRGTGELFF	TGTGCCAGCAGCTTTGACAGGGGCACCGGGGAGCTGTTTTTT
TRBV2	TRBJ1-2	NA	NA	CASRGTRNYEGRDGYTF	TGTGCCAGCAGGGGCACCCGAAACTACGAGGGGAGGGATGGCTACACCTTC
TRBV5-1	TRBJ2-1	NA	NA	CASSLGSNYNEQFF	TGCGCCAGCAGCTTGGGGTCCAACTACAATGAGCAGTTCTTC
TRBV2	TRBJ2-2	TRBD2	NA	CASSETSGVTGELFF	TGTGCCAGCAGTGAAACTAGCGGGGTCACCGGGGAGCTGTTTTTT
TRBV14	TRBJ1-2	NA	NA	CASSQGLIGGGYTF	TGTGCCAGCAGCCAGGGGCTTATTGGCGGTGGCTACACCTTC
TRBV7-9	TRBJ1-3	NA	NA	CASSYYDAGTIYF	TGTGCCAGCAGTTACTACGATGCGGGCACCATATATTTT
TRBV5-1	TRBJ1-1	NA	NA	CASSSGQMNTEAFF	TGCGCCAGCAGTTCGGGACAAATGAACACTGAAGCTTTCTTT
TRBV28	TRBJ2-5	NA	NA	CASSPLRGGEETQYF	TGTGCCAGCAGTCCCTTACGGGGCGGCGAAGAGACCCAGTACTTC
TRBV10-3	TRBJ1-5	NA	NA	CAISGTFDSNQPQHF	TGTGCCATCAGTGGGACATTTGATAGCAATCAGCCCCAGCATTTT
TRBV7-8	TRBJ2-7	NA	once	CASSWGSYEQYF	TGTGCCAGCAGCTGGGGCAGCTACGAGCAGTACTTC
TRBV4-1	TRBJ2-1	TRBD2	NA	CASTPRAGGNEQFF	TGCGCCAGCACCCCGCGCGCGGGAGGCAATGAGCAGTTCTTC
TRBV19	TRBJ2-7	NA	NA	CASSILAKASSYEQYF	TGTGCCAGTAGTATATTGGCGAAGGCCAGTTCCTACGAGCAGTACTTC
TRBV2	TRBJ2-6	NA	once	CASSERRSGANVLTF	TGTGCCAGCAGTGAACGGCGGTCTGGGGCCAACGTCCTGACTTTC
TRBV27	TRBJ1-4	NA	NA	CASTRGSNEKLFF	TGTGCCAGCACCAGGGGCTCTAATGAAAAACTGTTTTTT
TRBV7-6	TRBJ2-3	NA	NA	CASSQVPGTDTQYF	TGTGCCAGCAGCCAAGTACCGGGCACAGATACGCAGTATTTT
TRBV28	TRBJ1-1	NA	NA	CASSLKVPGAFF	TGTGCCAGCAGCCTAAAGGTGCCGGGGGCTTTCTTT
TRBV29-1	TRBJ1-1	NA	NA	CSVEFRGLTPEAFF	TGCAGCGTTGAGTTCAGGGGTCTAACGCCTGAAGCTTTCTTT
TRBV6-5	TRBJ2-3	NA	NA	CASRRGKGSADTQYF	TGTGCCAGCAGAAGGGGGAAGGGAAGCGCAGATACGCAGTATTTT
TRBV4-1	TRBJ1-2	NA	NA	CASSPEVRSLSNYGYTF	TGCGCCAGCAGCCCGGAAGTACGGAGTTTATCTAACTATGGCTACACCTTC
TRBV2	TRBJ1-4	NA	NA	CAQGGDEKLFF	TGTGCACAGGGAGGGGATGAAAAACTGTTTTTT
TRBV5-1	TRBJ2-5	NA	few	CASSLQETQYF	TGCGCCAGCAGCTTGCAAGAGACCCAGTACTTC
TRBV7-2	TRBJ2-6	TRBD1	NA	CASSQGTVNVLTF	TGTGCCAGCAGCCAAGGGACAGTCAACGTCCTGACTTTC
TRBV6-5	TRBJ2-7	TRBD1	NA	CASSPAGGVIEQYF	TGTGCCAGCAGCCCGGCAGGGGGTGTGATCGAGCAGTACTTC
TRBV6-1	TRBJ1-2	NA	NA	CASSEVSRGSDNYGYTF	TGTGCCAGCAGTGAAGTGAGCAGAGGAAGCGATAACTATGGCTACACCTTC
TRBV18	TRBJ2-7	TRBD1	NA	CASSGTGDSYEQYF	TGTGCCAGCTCGGGGACAGGGGACTCCTACGAGCAGTACTTC
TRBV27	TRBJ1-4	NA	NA	CASRPFDKGREKLFF	TGTGCCAGCAGGCCATTTGACAAGGGGAGAGAAAAACTGTTTTTT
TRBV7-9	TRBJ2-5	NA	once	CASSQEGLGETQYF	TGTGCCAGCAGCCAGGAGGGACTTGGAGAGACCCAGTACTTC
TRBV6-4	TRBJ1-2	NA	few	CASSDSPPGRYYGYTF	TGTGCCAGCAGTGACTCTCCCCCCGGGAGATACTATGGCTACACCTTC
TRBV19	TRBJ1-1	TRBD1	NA	CASSIFATGNDEAFF	TGTGCCAGTAGTATATTCGCGACAGGGAACGATGAAGCTTTCTTT
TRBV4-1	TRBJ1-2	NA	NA	CASSPGGVNYGYTF	TGCGCCAGCAGCCCTGGCGGGGTTAACTATGGCTACACCTTC